This TCR beta chain is from a study of radiotherapy plus CTLA-4 blockade in lung cancer. Study-wide results and limits: Tumor-derived TCR clones expanded in blood after radiotherapy plus ipilimumab.

The data were produced by immunoSEQ multiplex PCR, yet TCRdb's version contains in-frame clones alone and is incomplete. In the table there are about 51,000 clones, 70% to 80% of which are singletons. Germline lookup yields CDR1 SGHDT and CDR2 YYEEEE. Unmatched junction bases numbered 7, after V lost 3 bases and J lost 3 bases. The CDR3 is made up of 15 amino acids. With regard to this clone: The antigen is unknown.

The specimen was peripheral blood, collected from a patient treated with radiotherapy plus ipilimumab. This sequence originates from a human donor with non-small cell lung cancer who had a complete response to radiotherapy plus ipilimumab. The chain uses TRBV5-6 and TRBJ1-1, with TRBD1 matching 8 bases. The CDR3 loop is CASSYIDRGDTEAFF. In DNA form, the CDR3 reads TGTGCCAGCAGCTACATTGACAGGGGAGACACTGAAGCTTTCTTT.